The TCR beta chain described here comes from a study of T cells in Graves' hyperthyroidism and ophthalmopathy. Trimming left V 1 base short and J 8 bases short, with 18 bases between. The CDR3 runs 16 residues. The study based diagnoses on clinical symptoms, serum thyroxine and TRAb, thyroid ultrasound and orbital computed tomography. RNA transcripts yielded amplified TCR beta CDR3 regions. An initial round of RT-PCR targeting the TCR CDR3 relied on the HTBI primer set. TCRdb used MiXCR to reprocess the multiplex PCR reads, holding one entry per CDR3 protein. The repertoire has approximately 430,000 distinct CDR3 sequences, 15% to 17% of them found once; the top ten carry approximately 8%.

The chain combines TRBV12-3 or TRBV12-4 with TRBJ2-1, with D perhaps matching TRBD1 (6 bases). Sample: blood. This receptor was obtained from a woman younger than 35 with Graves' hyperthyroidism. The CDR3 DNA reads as TGTGCCAGCAGTTTAGGGGGGCTTGGTACAACACATGAGCAGTTCTTC. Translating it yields CASSLGGLGTTHEQFF.